Listed here are 24 T cell receptor beta chains from one sample, sequenced in a study of graft-versus-host responses after intestinal transplantation. These receptors lack a known antigen. Clones were sequenced by immunoSEQ multiplex PCR, and TCRdb holds only the in-frame ones, with some missing. The sample lists approximately 130,000 clones, roughly 92% occurring once. The sequencing here drew on unstimulated CD4+ T cells sorted from spleen or lymph node cells, taken before intestinal transplant. The receptors stem from a human donor who received an intestinal transplant.

This chain links TRBV18 with TRBJ2-7, with 7 bases fitting TRBD1. This CDR3 contains 14 residues. Germline V gives CDR1 KGHSH, CDR2 LQKENI. V lost 2 bases, J lost 3 bases, and 4 bases stayed unmatched. CDR3 coding DNA: TGTGCCAGCTCACCAACCCGGGACAGCTACGAGCAGTACTTC. Its protein is CASSPTRDSYEQYF.

The chain couples TRBV27 to TRBJ2-1, with TRBD2 matching over 8 bases. The CDR3 is 17 amino acids. Germline loops: CDR1 MNHEY, CDR2 SMNVEV (reference sequence). The trim removed 7 bases at V and 6 bases at J, leaving 17 bases unmatched. The chain's CDR3 is CASNRSPGLVMGNEQFF. In DNA, the CDR3 is TGTGCCAGCAATAGATCCCCGGGACTAGTAATGGGCAATGAGCAGTTCTTC.

This chain joins TRBV5-6 and TRBJ1-2; D unresolved. Trimming removed 6 bases at V and 13 bases at J, with 22 bases between. Germline loops: CDR1 SGHDT, CDR2 YYEEEE. This CDR3 has 13 amino acids. Here the CDR3 reads CASTLLTRRPRTF. The DNA of the CDR3 is TGTGCCAGCACCCTTTTAACGCGGCGGCCGCGCACCTTC.

The count of this clone is one. V usage is TRBV6-1 and J usage is TRBJ1-2; no reliable D call. Trimming removed 4 bases at V and 4 bases at J, with 13 bases between. The CDR3 consists of 14 residues. The germline CDR1 and CDR2 sequences are MNHNS and SASEGT. The CDR3 nucleotides are TGTGCCAGCAGTGTGGACGTGGGCCTCTATGGCTACACCTTC. Translating gives CASSVDVGLYGYTF.

This chain connects TRBV5-1 to TRBJ2-7; 7 positions agree with TRBD2. V shed 0 bases and J 3 bases; nucleotides not matched to a gene: 3. CDR3 size: 14 residues. Germline-derived CDR1 and CDR2 are SGHRS and YFSETQ. The CDR3 nucleotides read TGCGCCAGCAGCTTGGACGGGGGGAACTACGAGCAGTACTTC. Encoded protein: CASSLDGGNYEQYF.

This clone was recorded only once. The chain joins TRBV5-1 to TRBJ2-1, with 8 bases that match TRBD1. The CDR3 has 15 residues. The V segment lost 4 bases and the J segment 4 bases; nucleotides outside the gene matches: 7. CDR1 and CDR2 from the germline V gene are SGHRS and YFSETQ. This CDR3 is CASSTGTGRYNEQFF. CDR3 sequence (DNA): TGCGCCAGCAGCACCGGGACAGGAAGGTACAATGAGCAGTTCTTC.

CDR3 nucleotides: TGTGCCAGCAGCCAGCGGGGGGGTCCGGGTTACAATGAGCAGTTCTTC. It codes for CASSQRGGPGYNEQFF. The V and J genes are TRBV7-3 and TRBJ2-1; TRBD2 aligns across 10 bases. Germline V lookup: CDR1 SGHTA, CDR2 FQGTGA. This CDR3 has 16 residues. Trimming removed 5 bases from V and 4 bases from J; junction bases left unmatched: 8. The full variable domain, with the rest looked up from reference TRBV7-3 and TRBJ2-1, is GAGVSQTPSNKVTEKGKYVELRCDPISGHTALYWYRQSLGQGPEFLIYFQGTGAADDSGLPNDRFFAVRPEGSVSTLKIQRTERGDSAVYLCASSQRGGPGYNEQFFGPGTRLTVL.

This sequence joins TRBV6-5 and TRBJ2-1, with TRBD1 matching over 10 bases. This CDR3 spans 15 amino acids. J gave up 12 bases and V 5 bases, and 13 bases lay outside the gene matches. The germline gives CDR1 MNHEY, CDR2 SVGAGI. The CDR3 DNA is TGTGCCAGCAGTATTGGACAGGGGGAGAGTCTTAGGCAGTTCTTC. This gives the protein CASSIGQGESLRQFF.

The rearrangement uses TRBV12-5 and TRBJ1-1, with D tentatively TRBD1 (6 bases). The CDR3 covers 15 residues. Trimming pared 1 base from V and 4 bases from J, leaving 13 bases between. Per germline, CDR1 LGHNT and CDR2 FRNRAP. CDR3 region: CASGLGGIRGTEAFF. The CDR3 bases are TGTGCTAGTGGTTTGGGGGGAATCAGGGGCACTGAAGCTTTCTTT.

In its sample, this clone was seen once. The chain couples TRBV10-2 to TRBJ2-5; 11 bases agree with TRBD2. The CDR3 is 15 amino acids. The J segment lost 4 bases and the V segment lost 8 bases, leaving 9 bases of the junction unmatched. CDR1 is WSHSY, CDR2 SAAADI, per germline. CDR3 nucleotide sequence: TGCGCCAGCCTGCCTAGCGGGGGGACGGGAGAGACCCAGTACTTC. The encoded protein is CASLPSGGTGETQYF.

The chain recombines TRBV18 with TRBJ1-1; D gene uncertain. CDR1 is KGHSH, CDR2 LQKENI, per germline. V gave up 3 bases and J gave up 4 bases, with 6 bases separating them. This CDR3 contains 12 residues. In DNA form, the CDR3 reads TGTGCCAGCTCACCTAGCAGCACTGAAGCTTTCTTT. The encoded protein is CASSPSSTEAFF.

This chain links TRBV30 with TRBJ1-4; no definite D call. The germline CDR1 and CDR2 sequences are GTSNPN and SVGIG (reference sequence). V gave up 1 base and J gave up 5 bases, with 2 bases separating them. CDR3 length: 11 residues. CDR3 loop: CAWSENEKLFF. The DNA for the CDR3 is TGTGCCTGGAGTGAAAATGAAAAACTGTTTTTT.

Concerning this clone itself: The junction shows a germline mismatch at one end, possibly a read error. The chain is built from TRBV5-1 and TRBJ1-1; 8 nucleotides align to TRBD1. Germline V gene sequence: CDR1 SGHRS, CDR2 YFSETQ. CDR3 length: 11 amino acids. CDR3: CASSLGQATNF. The CDR3 coding sequence is TGCGCCAGCAGCCTGGGACAGGCCACAAATTTT.

Of note for this clone: Additional DNA sequences in this sample encode the identical CDR3. The rearrangement uses TRBV19 and TRBJ1-2; no clear D. Germline CDR1 and CDR2: LNHDA and SQIVND (reference sequence). Trimming shortened V by 3 bases and J by 0 bases, and 5 bases separated the two germline ends. This CDR3 spans 13 amino acids. The CDR3 reads CASSILANYGYTF. In DNA form, the CDR3 reads TGTGCCAGTAGTATCCTAGCTAACTATGGCTACACCTTC.

The CDR3 loop reads CASSPSQGVVPLHF. As DNA, the CDR3 is TGTGCCAGCAGCCCCTCCCAGGGAGTGGTACCCCTCCACTTT. This chain joins TRBV11-3 and TRBJ1-6; TRBD1 is a possible D gene (5 bases). The CDR3 is 14 residues long. The ends were cut back, 5 bases at V and 12 bases at J, with 17 bases in the middle. Germline V CDR1 and CDR2: SGHNT, YENEEA.

This chain joins TRBV27 and TRBJ1-2, with 11 positions matching TRBD1. The V segment lost 1 base and the J segment 4 bases; nucleotides outside the gene matches: 8. The CDR3 contains 17 residues. Germline V gene data show CDR1 as MNHEY and CDR2 as SMNVEV (reference sequence). As DNA, the CDR3 is TGTGCCAGCAGTTTATACTTCCGGGACAGGGGGATCTATGGCTACACCTTC. It is translated as CASSLYFRDRGIYGYTF.

A note on this clone: At one end, the junction sequence differs from germline, possibly due to a read error. The chain uses TRBV11-2 and TRBJ2-7; 7 bases map to TRBD2. Germline lookup yields CDR1 SGHAT and CDR2 FQNNGV. This CDR3 region has 11 residues. CDR3 sequence reads: CASGPGSGDPF. For the CDR3, the DNA is TGTGCCAGCGGTCCGGGGAGCGGGGACCCGTTC.

This sequence joins TRBV5-1 and TRBJ2-3; maybe TRBD2 (6 bases). The CDR3 is 16 residues long. The germline V gene encodes CDR1 SGHRS and CDR2 YFSETQ. Between the trimmed V and J ends, which lost 4 bases and 2 bases, there was a span of 17 bases. CDR3 DNA: TGCGCCAGCAGCCCAGTAGCGGAGACAACCACAGATACGCAGTATTTT. As protein: CASSPVAETTTDTQYF.

A single count supports this clone. The genes are TRBV6-5 and TRBJ1-2; 8 bases map to TRBD1. The CDR3 extends over 16 amino acids. The V and J ends lost 2 bases and 1 base, in that order; junction bases with no gene match: 6. Germline V lookup: CDR1 MNHEY, CDR2 SVGAGI. The CDR3 sequence is CASSYARTGINYGYTF. The DNA of the CDR3 is TGTGCCAGCAGTTACGCGAGGACAGGGATTAACTATGGCTACACCTTC.

The genes are TRBV6-1 and TRBJ1-5, with a possible D match to TRBD1 (5 bases). Trimming took off 2 bases at V and 2 bases at J, with 7 bases between the two ends. The CDR3 contains 14 residues. The germline gives CDR1 MNHNS, CDR2 SASEGT. Here the CDR3 reads CASSERQRNQPQHF. CDR3 coding DNA: TGTGCCAGCAGTGAACGACAGCGCAATCAGCCCCAGCATTTT.

J is TRBJ1-2 and V is TRBV14; D remains unclear. From germline, CDR1 is SGHDN and CDR2 FVKESK. Trimming took off 1 base at V and 7 bases at J, with 7 bases between the two ends. CDR3 length equals 12 residues. Here the CDR3 DNA reads TGTGCCAGCAGCCAAGTACGTGGTGGCTACACCTTC. Translation gives CASSQVRGGYTF. Using reference TRBV14 and TRBJ1-2 for the parts outside the CDR3, the full variable domain is EAGVTQFPSHSVIEKGQTVTLRCDPISGHDNLYWYRRVMGKEIKFLLHFVKESKQDESGMPNNRFLAERTGGTYSTLKVQPAELEDSGVYFCASSQVRGGYTFGSGTRLTVV.

This rearrangement joins TRBV2 to TRBJ2-2; TRBD1 matches at 7 bases. The CDR3 runs 14 residues. Germline trimming cut 6 bases from V and 4 bases from J; bases unmatched to any gene: 5. CDR1 SNHLY and CDR2 FYNNEI come from the germline V gene. CDR3 bases: TGTGCCAGCAGCGGGGACAGACCCACCGGGGAGCTGTTTTTT. Protein: CASSGDRPTGELFF.

This chain uses TRBV19 with TRBJ1-6, with D perhaps matching TRBD1 (5 bases). V was clipped by 4 bases and J by 9 bases, with 13 bases between them. This CDR3 spans 14 amino acids. The germline CDR1 and CDR2 sequences are LNHDA and SQIVND (reference sequence). The CDR3 bases are TGTGCCAGTAGTAAGATCAGGGATGTTTCACCCCTCCACTTT. It codes for CASSKIRDVSPLHF.

This clone appeared once. J is TRBJ1-6 and V is TRBV7-8; 8 bases align to TRBD1. Germline loops: CDR1 SGHVS, CDR2 FQNEAQ. This CDR3 is 13 amino acids long. J was trimmed by 14 bases and V by 7 bases; bases with no gene match: 10. As DNA, the CDR3 is TGTGCCAGCAAAGGGGACAGGTCCTCATCCCTCCACTTT. It specifies CASKGDRSSSLHF.